This TCR beta chain was captured in a study of blood T cells in healthy people across ages. Study outcomes and limitations: Researchers deemed the diversity estimates from one million T cells underestimates. Across samples, TCR beta diversity tracked strongly with naive T cell percentage. CMV status of donors was not determined, possibly confounding expanded clonotype changes.

This CDR3 has 13 amino acids. Trimming shortened V by 5 bases and J by 1 base, and 10 bases separated the two germline ends. The germline gives CDR1 DFQATT, CDR2 SNEGSKA (reference sequence). As regards this clonotype: The antigen is unknown.

A second roughly 7 to 11 cycle PCR used barcoded and J-beta primers. One entry per CDR3 protein results from TCRdb running MiXCR on the 5' RACE reads. The sample lists about 1.7 million distinct CDR3 sequences; 28% were seen once. Isolation recovered at least 7 million PBMCs from every sample. The chain carries TRBV20-1 and TRBJ2-3; D is undetermined. The source material was blood. The receptor's source is a woman in her thirties in good health. The CDR3 here is CSAHWTGTDTQYF. Here the CDR3 DNA reads TGCAGTGCTCATTGGACCGGCACAGATACGCAGTATTTT.